This section outlines one TCR beta chain sequence together with its context. This sample was taken from a study of control samples from healthy donors and cancer patients. Sequenced by immunoSEQ multiplex PCR; TCRdb stores in-frame clones only, minus some. The sample includes some 150,000 clones, roughly 94% of them seen just once. Trimming removed 0 bases from V and 4 bases from J, with 12 bases in between. In germline, CDR1 is SGHTA, CDR2 FQGTGA. The CDR3 loop spans 15 amino acids. This sequence originates from a man aged 35 to 55 in good health. The genes are TRBV7-3 and TRBJ1-2, with D maybe TRBD1 (5 bases). Material for sequencing was blood. DNA of the CDR3: TGTGCCAGCAGCTTAACCCCGGGACTAACCTATGGCTACACCTTC. It codes for CASSLTPGLTYGYTF.